This passage covers 30 T cell receptor beta chains from one sample sequenced in a study of cytomegalovirus exposure and HLA in healthy donors. Use of 60 Vbeta and 13 Jbeta primers characterized the PCR. Using immunoSEQ multiplex PCR, the repertoire was profiled, and TCRdb retains in-frame clones only, with some absent. The repertoire holds 65,000 to 90,000 clones, just over 85% seen once, with 2% in the top ten. What was sequenced was PBMCs. The receptors shown here come from a woman under 40 in good health and CMV-seronegative.

This sequence joins TRBV19 and TRBJ2-3, with TRBD2 matching 10 bases. This CDR3 has 16 residues. CDR1 LNHDA and CDR2 SQIVND come from the germline V gene (reference sequence). V gave up 3 bases and J gave up 5 bases; unmatched junction bases: 8. This chain's CDR3 is CASSISSLAGRDTQYF. The DNA of the CDR3 is TGTGCCAGTAGTATCTCCTCACTAGCGGGACGAGATACGCAGTATTTT. The complete variable domain, with remaining parts taken from reference TRBV19 and TRBJ2-3, reads DGGITQSPKYLFRKEGQNVTLSCEQNLNHDAMYWYRQDPGQGLRLIYYSQIVNDFQKGDIAEGYSVSREKKESFPLTVTSAQKNPTAFYLCASSISSLAGRDTQYFGPGTRLTVL.

The chain combines TRBV2 with TRBJ2-1; TRBD2 aligns across 9 bases. J lost 4 bases, V lost 6 bases, and 7 bases had no gene match. Germline assignment: CDR1 SNHLY and CDR2 FYNNEI. CDR3 length: 15 residues. The CDR3 is CASRMVAGVYNEQFF. The CDR3 DNA reads TGTGCCAGCAGGATGGTAGCGGGGGTTTACAATGAGCAGTTCTTC.

This chain connects TRBV5-1 to TRBJ2-1, with D possibly matching TRBD2 (6 bases). The V gene lost 5 bases and the J gene lost 5 bases, with 11 bases spanning the gap. CDR1 is SGHRS and CDR2 is YFSETQ in the germline V gene. The CDR3 loop spans 13 amino acids. As DNA, the CDR3 is TGCGCCAGCAGTTGGGACTTAAACAATGAGCAGTTCTTC. Encoded protein: CASSWDLNNEQFF.

The rearrangement uses TRBV5-4 and TRBJ2-7; unclear D gene. The V gene's germline CDR1 is SGHNT and CDR2 YYREEE (reference sequence). The CDR3 covers 15 residues. V lost 0 bases to trimming and J lost 1 base, with 11 bases between them. CDR3 amino acids: CASSLGVDTSYEQYF. The CDR3 DNA sequence: TGTGCCAGCAGCTTGGGAGTTGACACTTCCTACGAGCAGTACTTC.

The chain is built from TRBV4-3 and TRBJ2-7; 7 bases fit TRBD1. The CDR3 runs 14 residues. J gave up 3 bases and V 0 bases, and 2 bases lay outside the gene matches. CDR1 and CDR2 from the germline V gene are LGHNA and YSLEER. CDR3 nucleotides: TGCGCCAGCAGCCAAGAACACAGGGGCTACGAGCAGTACTTC. This codes for CASSQEHRGYEQYF.

The genes are TRBV28 and TRBJ2-2; 7 bases are a match to TRBD1. The CDR3 has 15 amino acids. Unmatched junction bases numbered 3, after V lost 5 bases and J lost 0 bases. Germline V lookup: CDR1 MDHEN, CDR2 SYDVKM. CDR3 in amino acids: CASSITGANTGELFF. The CDR3 DNA reads as TGTGCCAGCAGTATCACAGGGGCGAACACCGGGGAGCTGTTTTTT.

V is TRBV18 and J is TRBJ2-5, with 9 bases fitting TRBD2. V shed 3 bases, J shed 4 bases, and the junction held 6 bases outside the gene matches. CDR1 and CDR2 (germline): KGHSH, LQKENI. This CDR3 contains 15 residues. CDR3 loop: CASSPRTSEVETQYF. The DNA of the CDR3 is TGTGCCAGCTCACCGAGGACTAGCGAGGTAGAGACCCAGTACTTC.

The CDR3 DNA sequence: TGTGCCAGCAGACCCGTCCTAGTGGGGGGTTCACCCCTCCACTTT. The encoded protein is CASRPVLVGGSPLHF. J is TRBJ1-6 and V is TRBV27; weak D call: TRBD1 (5 bases). CDR1 MNHEY and CDR2 SMNVEV come from the germline V gene (reference sequence). Trimming removed 6 bases at V and 9 bases at J, with 18 bases between. The CDR3 spans 15 residues.

This sequence joins TRBV19 and TRBJ1-5; D might be TRBD1 (5 bases). V lost 4 bases and J 3 bases, leaving 13 bases between the germline ends. CDR1 is LNHDA, CDR2 SQIVND, per germline (reference sequence). The CDR3 sequence is 15 residues long. The CDR3 is CASSSRGTSNQPQHF. In DNA, the CDR3 is TGTGCCAGTAGTAGTCGCGGGACGTCCAATCAGCCCCAGCATTTT. The full variable domain, rest sourced from reference TRBV19 and TRBJ1-5, is DGGITQSPKYLFRKEGQNVTLSCEQNLNHDAMYWYRQDPGQGLRLIYYSQIVNDFQKGDIAEGYSVSREKKESFPLTVTSAQKNPTAFYLCASSSRGTSNQPQHFGDGTRLSIL.

This clone occurred a few times. At one boundary the junction diverges from the germline segment, which might be a read error. The chain carries TRBV7-7 and TRBJ1-1; 8 bases are shared with TRBD1. In germline, CDR1 is SSHAT, CDR2 FNYEAQ (reference sequence). The CDR3 has 13 amino acids. CDR3 residues: CASSLDRVTEAFF. For the CDR3, the DNA is TGTGCTAGCAGCTTGGACAGGGTCACTGAAGCTTTCTTT. The full variable domain, with the rest looked up from reference TRBV7-7 and TRBJ1-1, is GAGVSQSPRYKVTKRGQDVTLRCDPISSHATLYWYQQALGQGPEFLTYFNYEAQPDKSGLPSDRFSAERPEGSISTLTIQRTEQRDSAMYRCASSLDRVTEAFFGQGTRLTVV.

This chain uses TRBV5-1 with TRBJ2-1; D gene unclear. The CDR3 contains 13 residues. CDR1 SGHRS and CDR2 YFSETQ come from the germline V gene. V shed 4 bases and J shed 8 bases, with 13 bases lying between them. CDR3 sequence reads: CASSARAGDEQFF. The CDR3, as DNA: TGCGCCAGCAGCGCCCGCGCCGGAGATGAGCAGTTCTTC.

The genes are TRBV28 and TRBJ1-6; perhaps TRBD1 as D (5 bases). This CDR3 has 14 amino acids. The V and J ends lost 6 bases and 4 bases respectively, with 10 bases between them. Germline V gene sequence: CDR1 MDHEN, CDR2 SYDVKM. The CDR3 region is CASSLRAYNSPLHF. CDR3 nucleotides: TGTGCCAGCAGCCTCAGGGCTTATAATTCACCCCTCCACTTT.

The chain combines TRBV7-9 with TRBJ2-1, with TRBD2 matching 11 bases. Germline assignment: CDR1 SEHNR and CDR2 FQNEAQ (reference sequence). This CDR3 has 15 amino acids. Germline trimming cut 5 bases from V and 3 bases from J; bases unmatched to any gene: 3. Here the CDR3 DNA reads TGTGCCAGCAGCCCCGGACTAGCGGGCTACAATGAGCAGTTCTTC. Amino acids: CASSPGLAGYNEQFF.

The rearrangement uses TRBV5-4 and TRBJ2-7; D uncertain. Per germline, CDR1 SGHNT and CDR2 YYREEE (reference sequence). The CDR3 sequence is 8 residues long. V was cut by 7 bases and J by 9 bases, with 5 bases left in between. In nucleotides, the CDR3 is TGTGCCAGCCCGCGGCAGTACTTC. Translation: CASPRQYF.

The DNA for the CDR3 is TGTGCCAGCCTGAACGGGAACACAGATACGCAGTATTTT. It translates to CASLNGNTDTQYF. This chain links TRBV28 with TRBJ2-3, with D perhaps matching TRBD2 (5 bases). This CDR3 region has 13 residues. Germline lookup yields CDR1 MDHEN and CDR2 SYDVKM. Trimming took 8 bases from V and 2 from J, leaving 11 bases between them.

The rearrangement uses TRBV23-1 and TRBJ1-4; 8 nucleotides line up with TRBD1. TRBV23-1 is designated an ORF whose function remains uncertain. V lost 7 bases to trimming and J lost 3 bases; unmatched junction nucleotides: 10. The CDR3 spans 16 residues. The CDR3 loop is CASIPRGRQANEKLFF. The CDR3 DNA follows: TGCGCCAGCATACCCAGGGGGCGCCAAGCTAATGAAAAACTGTTTTTT.

By share, this clone counts as medium-sized. The chain carries TRBV4-3 and TRBJ2-7, with 8 bases that match TRBD2. V was clipped by 0 bases and J by 3 bases; unmatched bases: 4. Germline CDR1 and CDR2: LGHNA and YSLEER. The CDR3 has 15 residues. CDR3 DNA: TGCGCCAGCAGCCAAGATGTTAGCGGGAACTACGAGCAGTACTTC. Protein: CASSQDVSGNYEQYF.

Concerning this clone itself: Mismatch with germline at one junction end may stem from a read error. The chain links TRBV7-9 to TRBJ2-5, with 9 nucleotides matching TRBD1. Per the germline V gene, CDR1 is SEHNR and CDR2 is FQNEAQ (reference sequence). The CDR3 runs 16 residues. The DNA for the CDR3 is TGTTCCAGCAGTTTGGGCGTAGGACAGGGGAGGGAGACCCAGTACTTC. It encodes CSSSLGVGQGRETQYF.

V and J are TRBV19 and TRBJ2-1, with TRBD2 matching 12 bases. The ends lost 3 bases at V and 8 bases at J; junction bases unmatched: 11. Germline V lookup: CDR1 LNHDA, CDR2 SQIVND (reference sequence). The length of the CDR3 is 17 residues. The CDR3 here is CASSIPTSGRIGYEQFF. The CDR3 coding sequence is TGTGCCAGTAGTATCCCTACTAGCGGGAGGATTGGTTATGAGCAGTTCTTC.

The table lists this clone with a count of one. At one end the junction does not follow the germline gene, possibly because of a read error. This chain connects TRBV7-9 to TRBJ2-7; 8 bases align to TRBD1. The germline V gene has CDR1 SEHNR and CDR2 FQNEAQ (reference sequence). CDR3 length equals 15 residues. CDR3 nucleotides: TGTGCCAGCAGCTTAGAAGGGACAGGCTCCTACGAGCAGTGCTTC. As protein: CASSLEGTGSYEQCF.

The genes are TRBV4-3 and TRBJ2-3; 7 bases map to TRBD1. The CDR3 runs 17 residues. V lost 0 bases, J lost 0 bases, and 6 bases stayed unmatched. Germline V lookup: CDR1 LGHNA, CDR2 YSLEER. In nucleotides, the CDR3 is TGCGCCAGCAGCCAAGATTGGGACAGCTATAGCACAGATACGCAGTATTTT. It translates to CASSQDWDSYSTDTQYF.

A few counts support this clone. This sequence joins TRBV7-3 and TRBJ2-2; unclear D gene. Looked up from germline, CDR1 is SGHTA and CDR2 is FQGTGA. This CDR3 contains 14 residues. The V end lost 2 bases, the J end lost 12 bases, and 16 bases lay between the germline ends. CDR3 protein: CASSLPTRSTKLFF. CDR3 DNA: TGTGCCAGCAGCTTACCCACAAGAAGTACCAAGCTGTTTTTT. The entire variable domain, with the rest obtained from reference TRBV7-3 and TRBJ2-2, is as follows: GAGVSQTPSNKVTEKGKYVELRCDPISGHTALYWYRQSLGQGPEFLIYFQGTGAADDSGLPNDRFFAVRPEGSVSTLKIQRTERGDSAVYLCASSLPTRSTKLFFGEGSRLTVL.

CDR3 in amino acids: CASSLGGRDEQYF. CDR3 in DNA: TGTGCCAGCAGCTTAGGAGGGCGCGACGAGCAGTACTTC. This rearrangement joins TRBV7-2 to TRBJ2-7, with a weak D call TRBD2 (5 bases). Trimming took 1 base from V and 5 from J, leaving 9 bases between them. The CDR3 has 13 amino acids. Per the germline V gene, CDR1 is SGHTA and CDR2 is FQGNSA. Full variable domain (outside the CDR3, taken from reference TRBV7-2 and TRBJ2-7): GAGVSQSPSNKVTEKGKDVELRCDPISGHTALYWYRQSLGQGLEFLIYFQGNSAPDKSGLPSDRFSAERTGGSVSTLTIQRTQQEDSAVYLCASSLGGRDEQYFGPGTRLTVT.

This clone showed up just a few times. The chain combines TRBV7-9 with TRBJ1-2, with D perhaps TRBD1 (6 bases). Germline CDR1 is SEHNR and CDR2 is FQNEAQ (reference sequence). The CDR3 runs 14 residues. Trimming cost V 1 base and J 4 bases, with 10 bases left between them. The CDR3 region has the DNA TGTGCCAGCAGCTTAGGGGGGCAAGGCTATGGCTACACCTTC. Translation gives CASSLGGQGYGYTF.

The V gene is TRBV19, the J gene TRBJ2-3; weak D call: TRBD1 (7 bases). The CDR3 length is 15 residues. The germline V gene has CDR1 LNHDA and CDR2 SQIVND (reference sequence). The V end lost 5 bases, the J end lost 0 bases, and 12 bases lay between the germline ends. For the CDR3, the DNA is TGTGCCAGTAGTGCGGGACAGACTAGCACAGATACGCAGTATTTT. Its protein is CASSAGQTSTDTQYF.

The gene calls are TRBV14 and TRBJ2-1, with D uncertain. This CDR3 is 15 amino acids long. The germline V gene encodes CDR1 SGHDN and CDR2 FVKESK. Trimming left V 1 base short and J 7 bases short, with 14 bases between. CDR3 in amino acids: CASSQGYQGRNEQFF. For the CDR3, the DNA is TGTGCCAGCAGCCAAGGCTATCAAGGCAGGAATGAGCAGTTCTTC.

This chain connects TRBV4-2 to TRBJ2-1, with TRBD2 matching over 11 bases. Germline trimming cut 0 bases from V and 8 bases from J; bases unmatched to any gene: 3. The CDR3 totals 15 residues. Germline-derived CDR1 and CDR2 are LGHNA and YNFKEQ. CDR3 bases: TGTGCCAGCAGCCAAGAAACTAGCGGGAGTTATGAGCAGTTCTTC. Protein product: CASSQETSGSYEQFF.

The chain links TRBV29-1 to TRBJ2-7, with 10 bases aligning to TRBD1. This CDR3 comprises 13 residues. CDR1 and CDR2 from the germline V gene are SQVTM and ANQGSEA. Trimming removed 4 bases from V and 3 bases from J; junction bases left unmatched: 3. The CDR3 coding sequence is TGCAGCGTTGTGGACAGGGGGTTCTACGAGCAGTACTTC. The encoded protein is CSVVDRGFYEQYF.

The rearrangement uses TRBV9 and TRBJ2-7, with TRBD2 matching 12 bases. The CDR3 sequence is 14 residues long. The V segment lost 5 bases and the J segment 3 bases; nucleotides outside the gene matches: 3. The V gene's germline CDR1 is SGDLS and CDR2 YYNGEE. CDR3 loop: CASSSSGRGYEQYF. CDR3 DNA sequence: TGTGCCAGCAGTTCTAGCGGGAGGGGCTACGAGCAGTACTTC.

The chain links TRBV4-1 to TRBJ1-2; 11 bases align to TRBD1. Losses at the gene ends were 4 bases for V and 8 bases for J; bases not matched to a gene: 9. CDR3 length equals 15 residues. The germline CDR1 and CDR2 sequences are MGHRA and YSYEKL. CDR3 coding DNA: TGCGCCAGCAGCCGTGTAGGACAGGGGGCTGAAGGCTACACCTTC. Its translation: CASSRVGQGAEGYTF.